The 17 T cell receptor beta chains given below trace back to one sample, sequenced in a study of technical replicates of blood from several donors. Libraries were prepared by immunoSEQ multiplex PCR; TCRdb keeps only in-frame clonotypes and omits some of them. The top ten clones hold around 5.5% of a sample with about 60,000 clones, roughly 89% of them seen once. The specimen sequenced was PBMCs. The source is a human donor in good health. Some clones in this sample may be carry-over from other donors' samples.

V usage is TRBV2 and J usage is TRBJ2-3; D might be TRBD1 (6 bases). CDR3 size: 14 residues. Germline V gene data show CDR1 as SNHLY and CDR2 as FYNNEI. Between the trimmed V and J ends, which lost 6 bases and 8 bases, there was a span of 18 bases. The CDR3 loop reads CASSPSGESGTQYF. The CDR3 DNA follows: TGTGCCAGCAGCCCCTCAGGGGAGAGTGGTACGCAGTATTTT. Supplemented by reference TRBV2 and TRBJ2-3, the full variable domain reads EPEVTQTPSHQVTQMGQEVILRCVPISNHLYFYWYRQILGQKVEFLVSFYNNEISEKSEIFDDQFSVERPDGSNFTLKIRSTKLEDSAMYFCASSPSGESGTQYFGPGTRLTVL.

This chain links TRBV5-1 with TRBJ1-2; D unresolved. The CDR3 has 13 amino acids. The V end was cut by 0 bases, the J end by 5 bases, with 8 bases between. Germline-derived CDR1 and CDR2 are SGHRS and YFSETQ. The CDR3 DNA reads as TGCGCCAGCAGCTTGGTGGCGGGGTATGGCTACACCTTC. Amino acids: CASSLVAGYGYTF.

A single count supports this clone. This chain joins TRBV29-1 and TRBJ1-3; D gene ambiguous. In germline, CDR1 is SQVTM, CDR2 ANQGSEA. The CDR3 length is 12 residues. V shed 6 bases and J shed 2 bases, with 8 bases lying between them. The CDR3 sequence is CSVWTTGNTIYF. CDR3 nucleotides: TGCAGCGTCTGGACTACTGGAAACACCATATATTTT.

The table lists this clone with a count of one. The V and J genes are TRBV5-6 and TRBJ2-7; D might be TRBD1 (6 bases). This CDR3 has 14 amino acids. Trimming took 5 bases from V and 7 from J, leaving 19 bases between them. Germline CDR1 and CDR2: SGHDT and YYEEEE. CDR3 nucleotide sequence: TGTGCCAGCAGTGACCAGGGGACCCTTGGGGAGCAGTACTTC. Encoded protein: CASSDQGTLGEQYF.

This clone was observed a few times. The rearrangement links TRBV7-9 to TRBJ1-2; the D is unclear. CDR1 is SEHNR, CDR2 FQNEAQ, per germline (reference sequence). The CDR3 spans 13 residues. V was pared by 6 bases and J by 0 bases, with 8 bases between. The DNA for the CDR3 is TGTGCCAGCAGTTCCACAGCTAACTATGGCTACACCTTC. Residues: CASSSTANYGYTF.

The chain uses TRBV9 and TRBJ2-3; D may be TRBD2 (6 bases). This CDR3 contains 13 residues. Germline lookup yields CDR1 SGDLS and CDR2 YYNGEE. V was trimmed by 5 bases and J by 3 bases, leaving 10 bases between them. The CDR3 coding sequence is TGTGCCAGCAGGGACGGGAGAACAGATACGCAGTATTTT. Translation gives CASRDGRTDTQYF. The whole variable domain, remainder taken from reference TRBV9 and TRBJ2-3, is DSGVTQTPKHLITATGQRVTLRCSPRSGDLSVYWYQQSLDQGLQFLIQYYNGEERAKGNILERFSAQQFPDLHSELNLSSLELGDSALYFCASRDGRTDTQYFGPGTRLTVL.

The V call is TRBV7-8, the J call TRBJ1-6; a possible D gene is TRBD1 (6 bases). Trimming cost V 1 base and J 7 bases, with 14 bases left between them. The germline V gene has CDR1 SGHVS and CDR2 FQNEAQ. The CDR3 spans 16 residues. The CDR3 region has the DNA TGTGCCAGCAGCTTAGGTCGGGGGGCCTTGAATTCACCCCTCCACTTT. Amino acid sequence: CASSLGRGALNSPLHF.

The V gene is TRBV6-1, the J gene TRBJ2-3, with TRBD2 matching 9 bases. Germline CDR1 reads MNHNS; CDR2 reads SASEGT. Trimming cost V 6 bases and J 2 bases; bases outside gene matches: 6. The CDR3 extends over 15 amino acids. CDR3 amino acids: CASRATSGNTDTQYF. CDR3 DNA: TGTGCCAGCAGGGCGACTAGCGGAAACACAGATACGCAGTATTTT.

V is TRBV4-2 and J is TRBJ2-5; the D gene is possibly TRBD2 (5 bases). The CDR3 length is 14 residues. The V gene lost 1 base and the J gene lost 4 bases, with 10 bases spanning the gap. Germline V CDR1 and CDR2: LGHNA, YNFKEQ. DNA of the CDR3: TGTGCCAGCAGCCAAGGTGTCCTAGCAGAGACCCAGTACTTC. Its protein product is CASSQGVLAETQYF.

This chain uses TRBV5-1 with TRBJ2-3; 8 bases fit TRBD2. CDR1 and CDR2 (germline): SGHRS, YFSETQ. The CDR3 contains 15 residues. The V and J ends lost 1 base and 2 bases, in that order; junction bases with no gene match: 3. This CDR3 is CASSLSGGFTDTQYF. DNA for the CDR3: TGCGCCAGCAGCTTGAGCGGGGGCTTCACAGATACGCAGTATTTT.

V and J are TRBV7-3 and TRBJ2-5; TRBD1 matches 8 bases. The CDR3 is made up of 15 amino acids. The V segment lost 3 bases and the J segment 2 bases; nucleotides outside the gene matches: 5. CDR1 and CDR2 (germline): SGHTA, FQGTGA. The CDR3 sequence is CASSFWTGRQETQYF. The CDR3 DNA reads as TGTGCCAGCAGCTTCTGGACAGGGCGGCAAGAGACCCAGTACTTC.

The rearrangement uses TRBV30 and TRBJ1-2, with 7 bases matching TRBD1. The CDR3 has 12 amino acids. Germline V gene sequence: CDR1 GTSNPN, CDR2 SVGIG (reference sequence). Germline trimming cut 5 bases from V and 6 bases from J; bases unmatched to any gene: 6. The CDR3 DNA sequence: TGTGCCTGGGGCGACAGGGCCAATGGCTACACCTTC. As protein: CAWGDRANGYTF.

On this clone: One end of the junction fails to match germline, which may point to a read error. The chain combines TRBV7-2 with TRBJ1-1, with unresolved D. The CDR3 extends over 13 amino acids. CDR1 and CDR2 from the germline V gene are SGHTA and FQGNSA. In DNA, the CDR3 is TGTGCCAGCAGCCTAGCGACGGCCCCTAGGGCTTTCTTT. It encodes CASSLATAPRAFF.

This clone was counted a few times. The rearrangement joins TRBV30 to TRBJ1-1; D is perhaps TRBD1 (5 bases). The CDR3 is made up of 13 amino acids. Looked up from germline, CDR1 is GTSNPN and CDR2 is SVGIG (reference sequence). V lost 2 bases and J 5 bases, leaving 12 bases between the germline ends. The CDR3 reads CAWSWGGGTEAFF. The CDR3 DNA sequence: TGTGCCTGGAGTTGGGGGGGAGGTACTGAAGCTTTCTTT.

V and J are TRBV11-2 and TRBJ2-1, with TRBD2 matching 7 bases. The CDR3 has 19 amino acids. V trimming: 6 bases; J trimming: 0 bases; junction bases outside the gene matches: 17. The germline V gene encodes CDR1 SGHAT and CDR2 FQNNGV. The chain's CDR3 is CASSPMVRSGVSSYNEQFF. The CDR3 DNA reads TGTGCCAGCAGTCCTATGGTCAGGAGCGGGGTGAGCTCCTACAATGAGCAGTTCTTC.

This chain links TRBV9 with TRBJ1-5; D call uncertain. With 5 bases removed from V and 3 bases from J, the gap between germline ends came to 3 bases. Germline V gene sequence: CDR1 SGDLS, CDR2 YYNGEE. The CDR3 totals 11 residues. DNA for the CDR3: TGTGCCAGCAGTTACAATCAGCCCCAGCATTTT. This gives the protein CASSYNQPQHF.

The chain employs TRBV7-3 and TRBJ2-1; D remains ambiguous. The germline gives CDR1 SGHTA, CDR2 FQGTGA. CDR3 size: 12 residues. The V gene lost 0 bases and the J gene lost 6 bases, with 3 bases spanning the gap. The CDR3 coding sequence is TGTGCCAGCAGCTTAACCCGCAATGAGCAGTTCTTC. It codes for CASSLTRNEQFF.